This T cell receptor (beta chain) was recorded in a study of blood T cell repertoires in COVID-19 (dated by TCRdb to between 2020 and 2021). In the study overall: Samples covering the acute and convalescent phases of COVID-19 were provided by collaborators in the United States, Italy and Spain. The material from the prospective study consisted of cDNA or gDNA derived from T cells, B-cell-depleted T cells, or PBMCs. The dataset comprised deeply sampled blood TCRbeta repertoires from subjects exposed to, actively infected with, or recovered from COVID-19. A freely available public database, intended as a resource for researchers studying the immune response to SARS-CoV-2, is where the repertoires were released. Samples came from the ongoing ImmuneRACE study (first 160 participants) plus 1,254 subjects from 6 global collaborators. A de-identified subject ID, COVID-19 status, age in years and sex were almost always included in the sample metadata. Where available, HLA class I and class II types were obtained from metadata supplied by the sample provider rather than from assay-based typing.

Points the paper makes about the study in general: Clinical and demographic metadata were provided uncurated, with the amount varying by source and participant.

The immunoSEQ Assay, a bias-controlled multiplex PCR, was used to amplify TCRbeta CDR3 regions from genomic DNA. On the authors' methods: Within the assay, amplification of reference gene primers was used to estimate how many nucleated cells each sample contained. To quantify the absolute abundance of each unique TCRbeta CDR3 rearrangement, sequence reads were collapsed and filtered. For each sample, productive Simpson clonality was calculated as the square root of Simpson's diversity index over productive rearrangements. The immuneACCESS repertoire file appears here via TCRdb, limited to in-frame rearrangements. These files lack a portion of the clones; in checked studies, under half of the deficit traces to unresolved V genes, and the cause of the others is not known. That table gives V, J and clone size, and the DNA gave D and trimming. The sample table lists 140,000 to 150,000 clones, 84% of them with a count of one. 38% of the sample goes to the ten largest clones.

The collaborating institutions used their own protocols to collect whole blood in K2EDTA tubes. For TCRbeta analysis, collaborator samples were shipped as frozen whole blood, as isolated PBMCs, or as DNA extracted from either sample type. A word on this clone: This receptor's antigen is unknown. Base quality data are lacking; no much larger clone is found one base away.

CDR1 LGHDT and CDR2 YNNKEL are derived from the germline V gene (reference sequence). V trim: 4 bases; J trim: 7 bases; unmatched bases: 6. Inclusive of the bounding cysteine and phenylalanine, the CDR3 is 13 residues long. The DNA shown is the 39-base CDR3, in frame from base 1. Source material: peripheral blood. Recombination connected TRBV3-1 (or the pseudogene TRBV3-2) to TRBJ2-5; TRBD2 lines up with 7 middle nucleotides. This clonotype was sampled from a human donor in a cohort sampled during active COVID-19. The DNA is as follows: TGTGCCAGCAGCCCTCGGGAGCGGGGGACCCAGTACTTC. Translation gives CASSPRERGTQYF.